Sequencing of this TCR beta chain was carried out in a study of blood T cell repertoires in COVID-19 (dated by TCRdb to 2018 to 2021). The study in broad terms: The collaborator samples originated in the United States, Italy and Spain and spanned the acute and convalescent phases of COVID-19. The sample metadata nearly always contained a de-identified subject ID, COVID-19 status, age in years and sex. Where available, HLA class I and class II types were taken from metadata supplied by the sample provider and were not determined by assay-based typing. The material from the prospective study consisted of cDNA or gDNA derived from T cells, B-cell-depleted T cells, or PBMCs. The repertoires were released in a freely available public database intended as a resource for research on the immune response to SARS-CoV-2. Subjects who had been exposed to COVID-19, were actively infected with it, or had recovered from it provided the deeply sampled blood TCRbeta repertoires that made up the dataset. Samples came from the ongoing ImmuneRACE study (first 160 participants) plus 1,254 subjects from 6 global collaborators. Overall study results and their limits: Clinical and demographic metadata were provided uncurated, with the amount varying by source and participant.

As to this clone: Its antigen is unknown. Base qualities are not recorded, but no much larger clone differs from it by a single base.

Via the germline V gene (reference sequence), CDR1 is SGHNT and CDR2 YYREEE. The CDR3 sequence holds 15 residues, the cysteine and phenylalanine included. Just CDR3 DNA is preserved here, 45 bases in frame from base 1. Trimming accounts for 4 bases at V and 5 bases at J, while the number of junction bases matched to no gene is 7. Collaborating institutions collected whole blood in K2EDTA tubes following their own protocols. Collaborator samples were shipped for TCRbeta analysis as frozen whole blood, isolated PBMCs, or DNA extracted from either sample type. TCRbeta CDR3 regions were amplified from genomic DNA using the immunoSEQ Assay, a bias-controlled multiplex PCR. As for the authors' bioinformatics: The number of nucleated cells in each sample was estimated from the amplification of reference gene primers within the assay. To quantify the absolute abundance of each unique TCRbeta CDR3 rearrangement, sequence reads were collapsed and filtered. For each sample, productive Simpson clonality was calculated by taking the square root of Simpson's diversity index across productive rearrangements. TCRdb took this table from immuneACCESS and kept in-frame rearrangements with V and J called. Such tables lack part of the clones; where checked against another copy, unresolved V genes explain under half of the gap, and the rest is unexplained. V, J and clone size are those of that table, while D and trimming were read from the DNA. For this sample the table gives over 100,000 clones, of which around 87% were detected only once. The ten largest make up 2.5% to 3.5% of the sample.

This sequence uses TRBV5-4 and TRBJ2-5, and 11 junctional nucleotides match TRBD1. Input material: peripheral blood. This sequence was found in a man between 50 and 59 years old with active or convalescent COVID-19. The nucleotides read TGTGCCAGCAGCCTCTGGACAGGGGGCGTGGAGACCCAGTACTTC. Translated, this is CASSLWTGGVETQYF.